The 2 T cell receptor beta chains below all came from one sample that was sequenced in a study of blood T cell repertoires in COVID-19. The assay was immunoSEQ multiplex PCR, and TCRdb's table has in-frame clones only and misses some. The sample carries under 300,000 clones, approximately 86% recorded once. What was sequenced was peripheral blood. Receptors originate from a woman older than 75 with active or convalescent COVID-19.

The chain employs TRBV4-1 and TRBJ2-7; 12 nucleotides agree with TRBD2. CDR3 length: 16 residues. Per the germline V gene, CDR1 is MGHRA and CDR2 is YSYEKL. V lost 4 bases and J lost 0; bases outside the gene matches: 4. CDR3 DNA: TGCGCCAGCAGCCCACGACTAGCGGGAGACTCCTACGAGCAGTACTTC. This codes for CASSPRLAGDSYEQYF.

The chain is built from TRBV6-5 and TRBJ2-1, with D possibly TRBD1 on 6 matching bases. The germline V gene has CDR1 MNHEY and CDR2 SVGAGI. Between the trimmed V and J ends, which lost 6 bases and 0 bases, there was a span of 9 bases. The CDR3 extends over 14 amino acids. The CDR3 sequence is CASRGHLSYNEQFF. DNA for the CDR3: TGTGCCAGCAGGGGACATCTCTCCTACAATGAGCAGTTCTTC.